The T cell receptor beta chain described here comes from a study of T cell responses to AZD1222 COVID-19 vaccine. V was clipped by 6 bases and J by 3 bases, with 11 bases between them. Per the germline V gene, CDR1 is MNHEY and CDR2 is SVGAGI. The CDR3 runs to 14 residues. Comments on this clone: Its antigen is still unknown.

Regarding the study as a whole: A mostly white British donor set with more females was recruited, and clonal diversity was possibly underestimated. Spike-specific TCR breadth and depth both grew after two AZD1222 doses. Spike-wide vaccine-associated CD4 TCRs dominated at 160-218 and 743-854. Repertoire sampling happened only post peak T cell response.

Repertoires were generated with immunoSEQ multiplex PCR, while TCRdb's copy carries only in-frame clones and drops some. The sample lists about 70,000 clones, roughly 85% seen once, with just over 20% in the top ten. The TCR was taken from an adult in good health. This sequence joins TRBV6-5 and TRBJ2-2, with D hard to call. The sequencing used peripheral blood, collected on day 0 of AZD1222 vaccination. CDR3 in DNA: TGTGCCAGCAGCTATGGATGGGACACCGGGGAGCTGTTTTTT. Amino acids: CASSYGWDTGELFF.